This passage covers 16 T cell receptor beta chains from one sample sequenced in a study of T cell responses to AZD1222 COVID-19 vaccine. Assay used: immunoSEQ multiplex PCR; TCRdb lists only in-frame clones, some missing. Of roughly 150,000 clones detected, around 90% appear once; the ten largest clones hold around 1.5%. The starting material was peripheral blood, obtained on day 0 of AZD1222 vaccination. The receptors derive from an adult in good health.

This chain links TRBV6-4 with TRBJ1-6, with no clear D. The CDR3 has 15 residues. Germline V CDR1 and CDR2: MRHNA, SNTAGT. V lost 5 bases, J lost 1 base, and 9 bases lay in between. CDR3 amino acids: CASSSGGSYNSPLHF. The CDR3 DNA reads as TGTGCCAGCAGTTCAGGTGGATCCTATAATTCACCCCTCCACTTT.

The genes are TRBV5-1 and TRBJ1-4; D not certain. Trimming pared 4 bases from V and 6 bases from J, leaving 13 bases between. CDR3 length: 14 amino acids. Germline V gene lookup returns CDR1 SGHRS and CDR2 YFSETQ. The CDR3 DNA reads TGCGCCAGCAGCACATCCGGGAGCGATGAAAAACTGTTTTTT. Translated: CASSTSGSDEKLFF.

The chain links TRBV7-9 to TRBJ1-1, with D possibly TRBD1 on 5 matching bases. The CDR3 has 15 amino acids. Between the trimmed V and J ends, which lost 1 base and 1 base, there was a span of 10 bases. Germline V gene sequence: CDR1 SEHNR, CDR2 FQNEAQ (reference sequence). The CDR3 DNA reads as TGTGCCAGCAGCTTAGATGGACATCAGAACACTGAAGCTTTCTTT. This translates into CASSLDGHQNTEAFF.

The genes are TRBV9 and TRBJ2-3; TRBD2 agrees at 7 bases. CDR3 length: 14 amino acids. Germline CDR1 is SGDLS and CDR2 is YYNGEE. The trim removed 0 bases at V and 8 bases at J, leaving 6 bases unmatched. The CDR3 here is CASSVGGGGGTQYF. For the CDR3, the DNA is TGTGCCAGCAGCGTAGGAGGTGGCGGGGGTACGCAGTATTTT.

This clone was observed a handful of times. The chain uses TRBV2 and TRBJ2-2, with D possibly matching TRBD2 (6 bases). This CDR3 comprises 17 residues. Trimming took off 0 bases at V and 0 bases at J, with 11 bases between the two ends. Germline CDR1 is SNHLY and CDR2 is FYNNEI. The CDR3 DNA reads as TGTGCCAGCAGTGAAGCGACTAGAAGCGCGAACACCGGGGAGCTGTTTTTT. Its protein is CASSEATRSANTGELFF. Combining the CDR3 with reference TRBV2 and TRBJ2-2 gives the whole variable domain EPEVTQTPSHQVTQMGQEVILRCVPISNHLYFYWYRQILGQKVEFLVSFYNNEISEKSEIFDDQFSVERPDGSNFTLKIRSTKLEDSAMYFCASSEATRSANTGELFFGEGSRLTVL.

The CDR3 sequence is CASSLGSWFRGQYEQYF. The CDR3 DNA reads as TGTGCCAGCAGCTTAGGTTCTTGGTTCAGGGGGCAATACGAGCAGTACTTC. The chain joins TRBV11-2 to TRBJ2-7; 8 nucleotides agree with TRBD1. Losses at the gene ends were 1 base for V and 4 bases for J; bases not matched to a gene: 12. Germline CDR1 and CDR2: SGHAT and FQNNGV. The CDR3 is 17 amino acids.

This clone was recorded only once. V usage is TRBV6-5 and J usage is TRBJ1-2, with D possibly TRBD1 on 5 matching bases. CDR1 MNHEY and CDR2 SVGAGI come from the germline V gene. Trimming left V 2 bases short and J 8 bases short, with 18 bases between. The CDR3 has 15 residues. The CDR3 sequence: CASSYKGDSFAGYTF. In DNA, the CDR3 is TGTGCCAGCAGTTACAAAGGGGACTCCTTTGCGGGCTACACCTTC.

The V call is TRBV27, the J call TRBJ1-6; D gene ambiguous. V was trimmed by 3 bases and J by 9 bases, leaving 15 bases between them. Germline assignment: CDR1 MNHEY and CDR2 SMNVEV (reference sequence). This CDR3 contains 15 residues. CDR3 sequence: CASSLLTPDRSPLHF. In DNA form, the CDR3 reads TGTGCCAGCAGTTTGTTGACCCCGGACCGTTCACCCCTCCACTTT.

The rearrangement joins TRBV2 to TRBJ1-2, with TRBD1 matching 10 bases. Germline CDR1 reads SNHLY; CDR2 reads FYNNEI. The J segment lost 6 bases and the V segment lost 7 bases, leaving 8 bases of the junction unmatched. The CDR3 covers 14 residues. CDR3 sequence (DNA): TGTGCCAGCACAGGGGACAGGGGAATAGATGGCTACACCTTC. Translating it yields CASTGDRGIDGYTF.

The V call is TRBV3-1 (or the pseudogene TRBV3-2), the J call TRBJ1-3; 8 bases are a match to TRBD1. Germline V lookup: CDR1 LGHDT, CDR2 YNNKEL (reference sequence). This CDR3 spans 18 amino acids. Unmatched junction bases numbered 10, after V lost 3 bases and J lost 0 bases. The CDR3 here is CASSHGQGRGVSGNTIYF. In DNA, the CDR3 is TGTGCCAGCAGCCACGGACAGGGAAGAGGAGTCTCTGGAAACACCATATATTTT.

V and J are TRBV5-1 and TRBJ1-1, with 7 bases fitting TRBD1. This CDR3 is built from 14 residues. Germline CDR1 and CDR2: SGHRS and YFSETQ. V was pared by 4 bases and J by 5 bases, with 8 bases of the junction left unmatched. The CDR3 sequence: CASSPWTGRTEAFF. In DNA, the CDR3 is TGCGCCAGCAGCCCCTGGACAGGAAGAACTGAAGCTTTCTTT. The full variable domain, rest sourced from reference TRBV5-1 and TRBJ1-1, is KAGVTQTPRYLIKTRGQQVTLSCSPISGHRSVSWYQQTPGQGLQFLFEYFSETQRNKGNFPGRFSGRQFSNSRSEMNVSTLELGDSALYLCASSPWTGRTEAFFGQGTRLTVV.

V and J are TRBV15 and TRBJ1-1; 8 positions match TRBD1. Germline CDR1 reads LNHNV; CDR2 reads YYDKDF (reference sequence). Trimming at V came to 5 bases and at J to 6 bases, leaving 11 bases not matched to a gene. The CDR3 has 15 amino acids. The CDR3 here is CATSGLRTGLPEAFF. The DNA of the CDR3 is TGTGCCACCAGCGGCCTCCGGACAGGGCTTCCTGAAGCTTTCTTT.

The V call is TRBV18, the J call TRBJ1-5, with TRBD1 identical over 7 bases. CDR1 and CDR2 from the germline V gene are KGHSH and LQKENI. CDR3 length: 15 amino acids. The V segment lost 5 bases and the J segment 2 bases; nucleotides outside the gene matches: 6. CDR3 loop: CASSNRGVGNQPQHF. The CDR3 coding sequence is TGTGCCAGCTCAAACAGGGGAGTTGGCAATCAGCCCCAGCATTTT.

The chain links TRBV4-2 to TRBJ1-5; no reliable D call. The CDR3 covers 15 residues. Germline loops: CDR1 LGHNA, CDR2 YNFKEQ. V lost 0 bases and J lost 3, with 9 bases in between. CDR3 nucleotide sequence: TGTGCCAGCAGCCAAGATGAACCGTTCAATCAGCCCCAGCATTTT. This sequence encodes CASSQDEPFNQPQHF.

CDR3 sequence (DNA): TGCGCCAGCAGCCACACTAGCGATCGAGTCTACGAGCAGTACTTC. The encoded protein is CASSHTSDRVYEQYF. The chain joins TRBV5-1 to TRBJ2-7, with 7 bases that match TRBD2. The CDR3 spans 15 residues. From germline, CDR1 is SGHRS and CDR2 YFSETQ. After removal of 4 bases from V and 3 bases from J, the junction contained 10 bases not matched to a gene.

This chain joins TRBV27 and TRBJ2-6, with D hard to call. This CDR3 has 15 amino acids. Trimming pared 6 bases from V and 0 bases from J, leaving 9 bases between. Germline V lookup: CDR1 MNHEY, CDR2 SMNVEV (reference sequence). The CDR3 sequence is CASRSLSSGANVLTF. In DNA form, the CDR3 reads TGTGCCAGCAGGTCCTTGAGCTCTGGGGCCAACGTCCTGACTTTC.